Sequencing of this T cell receptor (beta chain) was carried out in a study of blood T cells in healthy people across ages. Findings and limits, study-wide: Possibly, changes in expanded clonotypes were confounded because donor CMV status was unknown.

Caucasian, healthy and from Russia, the donors were aged between roughly 6 and 95. Researchers collected around 11 milliliters of peripheral blood from every single donor. CDR3 length: 17 residues. Germline CDR1 MDHEN, CDR2 SYDVKM. With 5 bases removed from V and 0 bases from J, the gap between germline ends came to 17 bases. Turning to this clonotype: Its antigen is undetermined.

Alongside a J-beta primer mix, a sample-barcoded 5' primer served in a second PCR lasting roughly 6 to 12 cycles. TCRdb reanalysed the 5' RACE reads using MiXCR and keeps one entry per CDR3 protein. The sample consists of about 280,000 distinct CDR3 sequences, less than 30% of them appearing once. The chain links TRBV28 to TRBJ2-1; D remains unclear. This receptor was identified in a woman in her 70s in good health. Sequencing was carried out using blood. In nucleotides, the CDR3 is TGTGCCAGCAGTGCCCAATTCTGGCTCAGCTCCTACAATGAGCAGTTCTTC. Protein sequence: CASSAQFWLSSYNEQFF.